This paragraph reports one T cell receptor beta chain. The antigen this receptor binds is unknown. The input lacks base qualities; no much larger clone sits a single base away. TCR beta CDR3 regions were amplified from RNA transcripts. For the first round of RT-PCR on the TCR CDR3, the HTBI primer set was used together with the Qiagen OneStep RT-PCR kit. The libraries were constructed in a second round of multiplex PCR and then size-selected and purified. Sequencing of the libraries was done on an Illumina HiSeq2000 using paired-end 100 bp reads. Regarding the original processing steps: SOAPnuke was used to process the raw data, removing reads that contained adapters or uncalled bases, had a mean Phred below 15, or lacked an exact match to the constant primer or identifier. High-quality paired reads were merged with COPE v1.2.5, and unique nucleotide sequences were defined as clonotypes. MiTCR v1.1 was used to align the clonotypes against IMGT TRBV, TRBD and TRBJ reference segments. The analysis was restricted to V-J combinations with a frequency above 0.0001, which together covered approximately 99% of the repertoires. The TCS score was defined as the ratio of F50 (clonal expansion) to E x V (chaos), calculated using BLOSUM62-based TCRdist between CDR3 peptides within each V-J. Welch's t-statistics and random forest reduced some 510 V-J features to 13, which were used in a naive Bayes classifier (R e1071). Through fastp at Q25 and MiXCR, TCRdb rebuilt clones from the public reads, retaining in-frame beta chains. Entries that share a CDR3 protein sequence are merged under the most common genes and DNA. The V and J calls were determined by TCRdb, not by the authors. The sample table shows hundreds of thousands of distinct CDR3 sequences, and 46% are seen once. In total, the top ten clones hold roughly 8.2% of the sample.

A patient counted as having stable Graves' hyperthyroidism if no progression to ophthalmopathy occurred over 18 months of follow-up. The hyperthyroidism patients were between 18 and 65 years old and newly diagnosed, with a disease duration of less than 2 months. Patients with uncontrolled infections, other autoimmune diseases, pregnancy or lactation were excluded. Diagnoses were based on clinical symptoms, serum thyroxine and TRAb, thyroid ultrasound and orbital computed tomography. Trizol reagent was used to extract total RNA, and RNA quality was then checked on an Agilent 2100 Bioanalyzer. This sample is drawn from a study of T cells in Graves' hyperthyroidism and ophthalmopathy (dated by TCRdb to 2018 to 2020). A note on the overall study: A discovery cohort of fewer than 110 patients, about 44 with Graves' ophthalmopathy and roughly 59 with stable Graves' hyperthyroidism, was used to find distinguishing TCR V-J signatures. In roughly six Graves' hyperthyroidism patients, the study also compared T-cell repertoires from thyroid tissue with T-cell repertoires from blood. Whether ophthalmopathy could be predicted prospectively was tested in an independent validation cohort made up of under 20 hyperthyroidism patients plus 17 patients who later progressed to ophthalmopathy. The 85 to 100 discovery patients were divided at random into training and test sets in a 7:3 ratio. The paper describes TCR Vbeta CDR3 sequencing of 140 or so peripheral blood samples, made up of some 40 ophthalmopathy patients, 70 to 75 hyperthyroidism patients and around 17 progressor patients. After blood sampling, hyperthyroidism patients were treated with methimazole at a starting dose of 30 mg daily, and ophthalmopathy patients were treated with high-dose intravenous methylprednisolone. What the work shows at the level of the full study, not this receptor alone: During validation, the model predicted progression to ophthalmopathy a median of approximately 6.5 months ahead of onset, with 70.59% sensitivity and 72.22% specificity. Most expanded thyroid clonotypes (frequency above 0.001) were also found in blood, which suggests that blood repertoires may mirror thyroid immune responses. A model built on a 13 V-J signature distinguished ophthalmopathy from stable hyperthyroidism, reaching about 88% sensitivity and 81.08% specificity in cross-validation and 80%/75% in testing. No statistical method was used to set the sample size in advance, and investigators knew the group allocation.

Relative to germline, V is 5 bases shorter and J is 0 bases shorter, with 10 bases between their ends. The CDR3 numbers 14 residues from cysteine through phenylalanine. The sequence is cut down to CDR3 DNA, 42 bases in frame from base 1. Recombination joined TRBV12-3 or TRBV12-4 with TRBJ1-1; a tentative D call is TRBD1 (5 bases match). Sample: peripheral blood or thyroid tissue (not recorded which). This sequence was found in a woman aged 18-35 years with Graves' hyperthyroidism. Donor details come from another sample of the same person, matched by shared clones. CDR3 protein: CASSAAGMNTEAFF. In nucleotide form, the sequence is TGTGCCAGCAGTGCGGCAGGGATGAACACTGAAGCTTTCTTT.